Listed below are T cell receptor beta chains from one sample, sequenced in a study of human T cells and chemical hapten exposure. TCRdb redid the calling of the RACE reads with MiXCR, one entry per CDR3 protein. The sample holds some 120,000 distinct CDR3 sequences, around an eighth seen once. The sample consisted of whole blood, taken in connection with sensitization to the hapten diphenylcyclopropenone (DPC). These receptors came from a woman in her forties or fifties with alopecia areata. Some clones in this sample may be carry-over from other donors' samples. Both conserved end residues are trimmed from each CDR3. Part of the rows lack a size; the others show once, few, many or a class for expanded clones.

clone_size v_call cdr3_aa
many TRBV5-6 ASSWDRGRSGELF
many TRBV2 ASSGQGAMRKLF
few TRBV7-6 ASSLQDYTEAF
many TRBV2 ASSEPRSRSPLH
. TRBV29-1 SVGTGNGYT
. TRBV29-1 SAKMNPNTEAF
. TRBV28 ASNSRAEAF
. TRBV7-2 ASSLGSNQETQY
few TRBV29-1 SVELAPLNNEQF
many TRBV6-2/TRBV6-3 ASSYGYRGEAF
many TRBV11-2 ASSLERGLYEQY
many TRBV7-9 ASSLGSNLVNSPLH
. TRBV2 ATNARGNEQY
few TRBV5-1 ASSVEDGLYGYT
many TRBV28 ASSVAGTTYEQY
few TRBV20-1 SAERATYEQY
. TRBV28 ASNIQGPLHEQY
few TRBV6-5 ASSYSARGDTGELF
many TRBV7-2 ASSLGKGNEQF
. TRBV4-2 ASSQGSLQETQY
many TRBV5-1 ASSLGTGGRAF
. TRBV7-8 ASSLVASVIYEQF
many TRBV14 ASSQAGWGRASYNEQF
many TRBV7-6 ASSLDQFKRPQY
many TRBV3-1 ASSQDGEETQY
few TRBV6-5 ASSYTGLNYGYT
. TRBV3-1 ASSPNRAREDTQY
. TRBV10-1 ASGSGQILTDTQY
. TRBV7-8 ASSSKRGNTGELF
many TRBV4-2 ASSQGLADPYEQY
few TRBV19 ASSIVGGTGEQY
. TRBV28 ASSPNSVRDRGRGYT
. TRBV20-1 SARDLGGRDNEQF
many TRBV2 ASKEQEPYNEQF
. TRBV10-3 AISDLQNEQF